Below are 28 T cell receptor beta chains sequenced from a single sample in a study of early T cells in non-severe SARS-CoV-2 infection. TCRdb passed the 5' RACE reads through MiXCR, listing each CDR3 protein once. Among 25,000 to 30,000 distinct CDR3 sequences listed, around 5.8% were seen once. Sequencing was performed on whole blood, taken at baseline. These receptors all come from an adult who was a healthcare worker with PCR-confirmed SARS-CoV-2 infection or an uninfected control (not recorded which).

This clonotype occurred many times. The chain employs TRBV24-1 and TRBJ2-3, with 11 bases that match TRBD1. This CDR3 contains 17 residues. V trimming: 4 bases; J trimming: 3 bases; junction bases outside the gene matches: 8. Germline assignment: CDR1 KGHDR and CDR2 SFDVKD. CDR3 bases: TGTGCCACCAGTGAGCCAACCGGGACAGGGGGGACAGATACGCAGTATTTT. It encodes CATSEPTGTGGTDTQYF.

The chain recombines TRBV3-1 with TRBJ1-1, with 9 nucleotides matching TRBD1. Germline assignment: CDR1 LGHDT and CDR2 YNNKEL (reference sequence). This CDR3 contains 14 residues. V lost 8 bases and J lost 0; bases outside the gene matches: 4. CDR3 coding DNA: TGTGCCAGCCGGGACAGGGCAGTGAACACTGAAGCTTTCTTT. This encodes CASRDRAVNTEAFF. The full variable domain, in which reference TRBV3-1 and TRBJ1-1 provide the parts outside the CDR3, is DTAVSQTPKYLVTQMGNDKSIKCEQNLGHDTMYWYKQDSKKFLKIMFSYNNKELIINETVPNRFSPKSPDKAHLNLHINSLELGDSAVYFCASRDRAVNTEAFFGQGTRLTVV.

This clonotype was picked up many times. The gene calls are TRBV7-3 and TRBJ2-1; 10 nucleotides match TRBD1. This CDR3 has 15 residues. Germline CDR1 and CDR2: SGHTA and FQGTGA. Trimming removed 5 bases from V and 0 bases from J; junction bases left unmatched: 1. CDR3 DNA: TGTGCCAGCAGCGGGGACAGGGGCTCCTACAATGAGCAGTTCTTC. Protein product: CASSGDRGSYNEQFF.

Many counts were recorded for this clonotype. This chain links TRBV10-3 with TRBJ1-2; D is possibly TRBD1 (5 bases). The germline V and J ends were trimmed by 1 base and 4 bases, with 13 bases remaining between them. Germline V gives CDR1 ENHRY, CDR2 SYGVKD. The CDR3 is made up of 15 amino acids. The DNA of the CDR3 is TGTGCCATCAGTGAGTACAGGAACCACCGCTATGGCTACACCTTC. It codes for CAISEYRNHRYGYTF.

This clonotype was picked up many times. This chain connects TRBV5-5 to TRBJ1-1; 7 bases agree with TRBD1. J was trimmed by 7 bases and V by 2 bases; bases with no gene match: 5. CDR1 SGHKS and CDR2 YYEKEE come from the germline V gene (reference sequence). The CDR3 covers 13 residues. DNA for the CDR3: TGTGCCAGCAGCTTACAGGGGATCGGTGAAGCTTTCTTT. It translates to CASSLQGIGEAFF.

This clonotype came up a few times. The V and J genes are TRBV2 and TRBJ2-3; no definite D call. CDR3 size: 11 residues. Per germline, CDR1 SNHLY and CDR2 FYNNEI. V dropped 6 bases and J dropped 2 bases, with 3 bases sitting between them. CDR3 DNA: TGTGCCAGCAGCAACACAGATACGCAGTATTTT. Translated: CASSNTDTQYF.

The sample holds many counts of this clonotype. This chain joins TRBV19 and TRBJ2-4, with D tentatively TRBD1 (7 bases). Trimming cost V 5 bases and J 0 bases, with 14 bases left between them. Germline assignment: CDR1 LNHDA and CDR2 SQIVND (reference sequence). The CDR3 contains 16 residues. The CDR3, as DNA: TGTGCCAGTAGTGGAGGGACAGCTCAAGCCAAAAACATTCAGTACTTC. It is translated as CASSGGTAQAKNIQYF.

There are many counts of this clonotype. V is TRBV10-1 and J is TRBJ1-4, with TRBD1 matching over 7 bases. V dropped 5 bases and J dropped 0; count of bases not matched to a gene: 12. This CDR3 contains 18 residues. The germline CDR1 and CDR2 sequences are WNHNN and SYGVQD (reference sequence). CDR3 nucleotides: TGCGCCAGCAGTCGTTACCGGGACAGCCCTACAACTAATGAAAAACTGTTTTTT. Amino acids: CASSRYRDSPTTNEKLFF.

This clonotype was counted at least ten times. This sequence joins TRBV5-1 and TRBJ1-5, with D possibly matching TRBD1 (6 bases). The CDR3 totals 14 residues. Germline V gene data show CDR1 as SGHRS and CDR2 as YFSETQ. Trimming left V 2 bases short and J 3 bases short, with 9 bases between. Here the CDR3 DNA reads TGCGCCAGCAGCTTTGGGGACACCAATCAGCCCCAGCATTTT. This translates into CASSFGDTNQPQHF.

This clonotype has a count of ten or more. CDR3: CASSSLAWGGSYEQYF. The CDR3 DNA follows: TGTGCCAGCAGTTCGTTGGCGTGGGGGGGCTCCTACGAGCAGTACTTC. The V and J genes are TRBV12-3 or TRBV12-4 and TRBJ2-7; TRBD2 matches 7 bases. The junction had 9 bases not matched to a gene; V was cut back by 4 bases and J by 0 bases. The CDR3 loop spans 16 amino acids.

In this sample, this clonotype turned up many times. The chain joins TRBV5-1 to TRBJ2-1; either TRBD1 or TRBD2 may supply D (5 bases each). Germline V gives CDR1 SGHRS, CDR2 YFSETQ. This CDR3 has 15 residues. V lost 4 bases and J 7 bases, leaving 18 bases between the germline ends. This CDR3 reads CASSPRGATPNEQFF. The CDR3 DNA is TGCGCCAGCAGCCCGCGAGGGGCCACGCCAAATGAGCAGTTCTTC.

In its sample, this clonotype was seen many times. The rearrangement uses TRBV6-5 and TRBJ2-5; 7 nucleotides align to TRBD1. With V trimmed by 6 bases and J by 2 bases, 6 bases remained unmatched. The germline CDR1 and CDR2 sequences are MNHEY and SVGAGI. The CDR3 totals 14 residues. CDR3 in DNA: TGTGCCAGCAGCCCTCGGACAGGTCAAGAGACCCAGTACTTC. As protein: CASSPRTGQETQYF.

This clonotype was counted between two and nine times. The chain couples TRBV21-1 to TRBJ2-5; the D call TRBD2 from the table was never checked on the DNA. TRBV21-1 is reported as a pseudogene. The CDR3 length is 16 residues. CDR3 in amino acids: CASSKGGREYQETQYF. CDR3 nucleotides: TGTGCCAGCAGCAAAGGAGGGAGGGAGTACCAAGAGACCCAGTACTTC.

The sample holds many counts of this clonotype. The V gene is TRBV2, the J gene TRBJ2-1; D remains unclear. Trimming took 6 bases from V and 6 from J, leaving 12 bases between them. Looked up from germline, CDR1 is SNHLY and CDR2 is FYNNEI. The CDR3 is 13 amino acids. The CDR3 region is CASSPTARNEQFF. CDR3 in DNA: TGTGCCAGCAGCCCCACCGCGCGCAATGAGCAGTTCTTC.

This clonotype was found many times. The rearrangement uses TRBV2 and TRBJ2-1, with 11 bases aligning to TRBD2. Germline CDR1 reads SNHLY; CDR2 reads FYNNEI. The CDR3 runs 15 residues. With V trimmed by 7 bases and J by 9 bases, 11 bases remained unmatched. The CDR3 DNA sequence: TGTGCCAGCACCTTCGGGACTAGCGGTGCAACTGAGCAGTTCTTC. This translates into CASTFGTSGATEQFF.

This clonotype was recorded at least ten times. The chain links TRBV6-5 to TRBJ2-3, with D hard to call. The V gene's germline CDR1 is MNHEY and CDR2 SVGAGI. CDR3 length: 16 amino acids. Trimming shortened V by 0 bases and J by 3 bases, and 13 bases separated the two germline ends. CDR3 amino acids: CASSYSVGTRTDTQYF. The CDR3 region has the DNA TGTGCCAGCAGTTACTCCGTGGGTACGCGGACAGATACGCAGTATTTT.

This clonotype was recorded many times. This sequence joins TRBV11-1 and TRBJ2-3; 10 nucleotides line up with TRBD2. Looked up from germline, CDR1 is SGHAT and CDR2 is FQDESV (reference sequence). Germline trimming cut 1 base from V and 4 bases from J; bases unmatched to any gene: 5. The CDR3 sequence is 16 residues long. The CDR3 region is CASSLDHGLAADTQYF. CDR3 sequence (DNA): TGTGCCAGCAGCTTAGATCACGGACTAGCGGCAGATACGCAGTATTTT.

This chain uses TRBV6-2 or TRBV6-3 with TRBJ1-5, with a possible D match to TRBD1 (5 bases). The germline V gene encodes CDR1 MNHEY and CDR2 SVGEGT. With 4 bases removed from V and 4 bases from J, the gap between germline ends came to 17 bases. CDR3 length: 16 amino acids. CDR3 amino acids: CASSLKAGQGNQPQHF. The CDR3 region has the DNA TGTGCCAGCAGTTTGAAGGCGGGGCAGGGAAATCAGCCCCAGCATTTT.

This clonotype showed up just a few times. The chain joins TRBV20-1 to TRBJ2-3, with TRBD2 matching over 10 bases. This CDR3 region has 13 residues. The J segment lost 6 bases and the V segment lost 7 bases, leaving 7 bases of the junction unmatched. Looked up from germline, CDR1 is DFQATT and CDR2 is SNEGSKA (reference sequence). In DNA, the CDR3 is TGCAGTGGCAGCGGGGGGGCTGGGGATACGCAGTATTTT. Protein product: CSGSGGAGDTQYF.

This clonotype was counted many times. V usage is TRBV12-3 or TRBV12-4 and J usage is TRBJ1-4; possibly TRBD1 for D (5 bases). The V and J ends lost 6 bases and 5 bases respectively, with 13 bases between them. CDR3 size: 14 residues. This CDR3 is CASSLGQDNEKLFF. CDR3 DNA sequence: TGTGCCAGCAGCCTGGGGCAGGACAATGAAAAACTGTTTTTT.

In its sample, this clonotype was seen many times. The J gene is TRBJ1-1, the V gene TRBV20-1, with D unresolved. The CDR3 consists of 15 residues. Germline loops: CDR1 DFQATT, CDR2 SNEGSKA (reference sequence). The ends were cut back, 2 bases at V and 3 bases at J, with 16 bases in the middle. The chain's CDR3 is CSARSLGVSDTEAFF. The CDR3 DNA reads TGCAGTGCTAGATCACTCGGGGTCTCGGACACTGAAGCTTTCTTT.

The sample holds many counts of this clonotype. The V gene is TRBV15, the J gene TRBJ1-6, with D possibly TRBD1 on 5 matching bases. V was cut by 0 bases and J by 7 bases, with 13 bases left in between. CDR3 size: 16 residues. Germline V gene sequence: CDR1 LNHNV, CDR2 YYDKDF (reference sequence). The CDR3 bases are TGTGCCACCAGCAGAGATCGGCCAGGGACGAATTCACCCCTCCACTTT. It translates to CATSRDRPGTNSPLHF.

This clonotype has ten or more counts. The chain carries TRBV12-3 or TRBV12-4 and TRBJ1-3; D might be TRBD1 (5 bases). The CDR3 covers 17 residues. V was trimmed by 1 base and J by 1 base, leaving 14 bases between them. The CDR3 sequence is CASSLVARGVSGNTIYF. The DNA for the CDR3 is TGTGCCAGCAGTTTAGTGGCCCGAGGGGTATCTGGAAACACCATATATTTT.

This clonotype was observed many times. The rearrangement uses TRBV10-3 and TRBJ2-1; unclear D gene. V was pared by 2 bases and J by 0 bases, with 5 bases between. The CDR3 length is 14 residues. The germline CDR1 and CDR2 sequences are ENHRY and SYGVKD. As DNA, the CDR3 is TGTGCCATCAGTGAGGGTAACTCCTACAATGAGCAGTTCTTC. This translates into CAISEGNSYNEQFF.

This clonotype came up many times. CDR3 loop: CSCGLAGAYEQFF. CDR3 in DNA: TGCTCCTGCGGATTAGCGGGAGCATATGAGCAGTTCTTC. The chain uses TRBV20-1 and TRBJ2-1, with 9 bases that match TRBD2. The CDR3 extends over 13 amino acids. CDR1 and CDR2 (germline): DFQATT, SNEGSKA (reference sequence).

The sample holds many counts of this clonotype. This chain uses TRBV11-1 with TRBJ1-2; 8 bases match TRBD1. The V gene end was trimmed by 8 bases and the J gene end by 8 bases; junction bases not matched to a gene: 13. Germline V gene lookup returns CDR1 SGHAT and CDR2 FQDESV (reference sequence). The length of the CDR3 is 14 residues. The CDR3, as DNA: TGTGCCAGCGCTTCGGTCGGACAGGGTGAAGGCTACACCTTC. Its protein is CASASVGQGEGYTF.

The chain employs TRBV6-2 or TRBV6-3 and TRBJ2-7; TRBD2 is a possible D gene (5 bases). Germline CDR1 reads MNHEY; CDR2 reads SVGEGT. The CDR3 is made up of 16 amino acids. Trimming stripped 6 bases from V and 2 bases from J, with 20 bases between. CDR3 bases: TGTGCCAGCAGACCAACGGCCCGACTACGCCCCTACGAGCAGTACTTC. Its translation: CASRPTARLRPYEQYF.

This clonotype was found many times. V gene TRBV12-3 or TRBV12-4 combines with J gene TRBJ1-1; 9 nucleotides align to TRBD1. This CDR3 is 18 amino acids long. V lost 6 bases, J lost 0 bases, and 14 bases stayed unmatched. The CDR3 is CASRGWGQGGIMNTEAFF. CDR3 coding DNA: TGTGCCAGCAGGGGTTGGGGACAGGGAGGCATCATGAACACTGAAGCTTTCTTT.